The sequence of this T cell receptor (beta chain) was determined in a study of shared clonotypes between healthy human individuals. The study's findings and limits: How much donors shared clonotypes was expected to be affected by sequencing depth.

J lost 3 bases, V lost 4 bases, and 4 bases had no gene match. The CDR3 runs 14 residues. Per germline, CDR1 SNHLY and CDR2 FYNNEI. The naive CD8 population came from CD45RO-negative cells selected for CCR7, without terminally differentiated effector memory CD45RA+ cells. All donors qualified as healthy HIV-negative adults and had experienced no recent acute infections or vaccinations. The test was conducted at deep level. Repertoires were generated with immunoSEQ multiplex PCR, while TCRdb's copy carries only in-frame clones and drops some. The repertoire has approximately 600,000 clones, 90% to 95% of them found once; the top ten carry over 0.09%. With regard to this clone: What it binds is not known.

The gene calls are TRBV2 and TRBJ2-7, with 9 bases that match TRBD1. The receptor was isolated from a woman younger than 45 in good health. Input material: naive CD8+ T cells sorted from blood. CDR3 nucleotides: TGTGCCAGCAGTGCCGGACAGGGGTTCTACGAGCAGTACTTC. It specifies CASSAGQGFYEQYF.